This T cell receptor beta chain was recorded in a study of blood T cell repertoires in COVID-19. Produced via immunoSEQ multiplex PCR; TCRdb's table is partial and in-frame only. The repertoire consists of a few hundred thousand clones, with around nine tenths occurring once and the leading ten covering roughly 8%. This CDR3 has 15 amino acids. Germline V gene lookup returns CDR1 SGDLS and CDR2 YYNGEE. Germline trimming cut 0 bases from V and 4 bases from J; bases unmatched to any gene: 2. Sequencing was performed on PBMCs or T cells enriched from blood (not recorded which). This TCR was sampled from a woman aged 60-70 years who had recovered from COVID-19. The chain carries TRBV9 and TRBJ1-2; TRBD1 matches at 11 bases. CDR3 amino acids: CASSVEGQGGYGYTF. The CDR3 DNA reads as TGTGCCAGCAGCGTAGAGGGACAGGGGGGCTATGGCTACACCTTC.